The 11 T cell receptor beta chains given below trace back to one sample, sequenced in a study of cytomegalovirus exposure and HLA in healthy donors (dated by TCRdb to about 2017). The method behind the library was the immunoSEQ multiplex PCR assay. What TCRdb holds here is the immuneACCESS table cut down to in-frame rearrangements. Part of the clones is not present; checked against another copy, under half of the missing clones reflect an unresolved V gene, and the others are unexplained. The sample data list around 130,000 clones, and about 83% of these were observed just once. The ten largest clones capture under 2.5% of the sample. The sequencing input was PBMCs. Receptors were obtained from a woman in her thirties in good health and CMV-seronegative.

The chain couples TRBV5-1 to TRBJ2-1, with TRBD2 matching over 9 bases. Germline CDR1 is SGHRS and CDR2 is YFSETQ. After removal of 0 bases from V and 5 bases from J, the junction contained 3 bases not matched to a gene. This CDR3 comprises 15 residues. CDR3 loop: CASSLASGVNNEQFF. The CDR3 nucleotides are TGCGCCAGCAGCTTGGCTAGCGGGGTTAACAATGAGCAGTTCTTC.

This chain uses TRBV9 with TRBJ2-7; 9 nucleotides match TRBD1. The germline gives CDR1 SGDLS, CDR2 YYNGEE. With V trimmed by 0 bases and J by 2 bases, 6 bases remained unmatched. There are 16 residues in the CDR3. DNA of the CDR3: TGTGCCAGCAGCGTAGCGGGGACAGGGCTTACCTACGAGCAGTACTTC. Protein: CASSVAGTGLTYEQYF.

This sequence joins TRBV29-1 and TRBJ1-1, with TRBD1 matching over 7 bases. Germline lookup yields CDR1 SQVTM and CDR2 ANQGSEA. CDR3 length: 13 residues. Trimming took 7 bases from V and 6 from J; bases not matched to a gene: 11. The CDR3 region is CSADGQGEAEAFF. The CDR3 DNA sequence: TGCAGCGCCGACGGTCAGGGGGAGGCTGAAGCTTTCTTT.

The CDR3 sequence: CASSIRGGSSYNSPLHF. As DNA, the CDR3 is TGCGCCAGCAGCATAAGGGGCGGGAGCTCCTATAATTCACCCCTCCACTTT. The J gene is TRBJ1-6, the V gene TRBV5-1; tentative D call: TRBD1 (5 bases). The CDR3 sequence is 17 residues long. The V end lost 4 bases, the J end lost 0 bases, and 14 bases lay between the germline ends. Germline CDR1 reads SGHRS; CDR2 reads YFSETQ.

This rearrangement joins TRBV5-4 to TRBJ1-1, with 7 bases matching TRBD1. J was trimmed by 8 bases and V by 2 bases; bases with no gene match: 12. There are 15 residues in the CDR3. Germline V gene sequence: CDR1 SGHNT, CDR2 YYREEE (reference sequence). CDR3 in amino acids: CASSFPTGKGGEAFF. CDR3 DNA sequence: TGTGCCAGCAGCTTCCCGACAGGGAAGGGTGGGGAAGCTTTCTTT.

The chain carries TRBV12-5 and TRBJ2-1; D ambiguous. V was cut by 2 bases and J by 7 bases, with 3 bases left in between. CDR1 LGHNT and CDR2 FRNRAP come from the germline V gene. CDR3 length: 11 amino acids. CDR3 coding DNA: TGTGCTAGTGGTTTGCGGAATGAGCAGTTCTTC. Amino acid sequence: CASGLRNEQFF.

The J gene is TRBJ2-7, the V gene TRBV5-1, with TRBD1 matching over 7 bases. CDR1 is SGHRS and CDR2 is YFSETQ in the germline V gene. The CDR3 has 13 residues. The trim removed 1 base at V and 6 bases at J, leaving 4 bases unmatched. For the CDR3, the DNA is TGCGCCAGCAGCTTGCGACAGGGTGGCGAGCAGTACTTC. Protein product: CASSLRQGGEQYF.

The V and J genes are TRBV5-1 and TRBJ1-2; 7 bases line up with TRBD1. The CDR3 has 15 amino acids. V was clipped by 0 bases and J by 3 bases; unmatched bases: 5. CDR1 is SGHRS and CDR2 is YFSETQ in the germline V gene. The CDR3 DNA is TGCGCCAGCAGCTTGGAACAGGGGTATTACTATGGCTACACCTTC. Protein sequence: CASSLEQGYYYGYTF.

This clone was found once. The junction departs from the called germline gene at one end, perhaps through a read error. This chain uses TRBV7-2 with TRBJ2-3; tentative D call: TRBD2 (6 bases). The CDR3 length is 12 residues. Germline V gene data show CDR1 as SGHTA and CDR2 as FQGNSA. CDR3 loop: CASSSSREAVLF. Written as DNA, the CDR3 is TGTGCCAGCAGTTCCAGTAGGGAGGCCGTTTTATTT.

V usage is TRBV10-3 and J usage is TRBJ2-3; tentative D call: TRBD1 (7 bases). The V end lost 8 bases, the J end lost 4 bases, and 19 bases lay between the germline ends. This CDR3 contains 15 residues. CDR1 and CDR2 (germline): ENHRY, SYGVKD. In DNA form, the CDR3 reads TGTGCCATCGGGCAAGACAGGAGGGGGCCAGATACGCAGTATTTT. Protein sequence: CAIGQDRRGPDTQYF.

This clone was seen only once. This chain uses TRBV18 with TRBJ1-4; perhaps TRBD1 as D (6 bases). Trimming removed 1 base from V and 4 bases from J, with 13 bases in between. The CDR3 spans 16 residues. Germline lookup yields CDR1 KGHSH and CDR2 LQKENI. The CDR3 DNA is TGTGCCAGCTCACCACTTGCAGGACAGATTAATGAAAAACTGTTTTTT. It encodes CASSPLAGQINEKLFF.